The 18 T cell receptor beta chains below come from one sample, sequenced in a study of cytomegalovirus exposure and HLA in healthy donors. PCR involved 60 Vbeta and 13 Jbeta primers. Profiling relied on immunoSEQ multiplex PCR, and the TCRdb table lists in-frame clones only, not all of them. The repertoire includes about 200,000 clones, 81% of them detected once, and about 3.4% sits in the top ten. Source material: PBMCs. The receptors were sampled from a man aged 40-49 years in good health and CMV-seropositive.

The chain has TRBV6-6 and TRBJ1-1; possible D gene TRBD1, 6 bases. The CDR3 totals 14 residues. The germline CDR1 and CDR2 sequences are MNHNY and SVGAGI (reference sequence). The germline V and J ends were trimmed by 2 bases and 1 base, with 8 bases remaining between them. The CDR3 DNA sequence: TGTGCCAGCAGTTACCAGGGGAGGAACACTGAAGCTTTCTTT. Translating gives CASSYQGRNTEAFF.

This clone has only one observation. V gene TRBV5-4 combines with J gene TRBJ2-7; 7 bases map to TRBD1. V lost 4 bases and J lost 1; bases outside the gene matches: 2. CDR1 is SGHNT and CDR2 is YYREEE in the germline V gene (reference sequence). The CDR3 is made up of 13 amino acids. CDR3 loop: CASSMGQSYEQYF. CDR3 nucleotides: TGTGCCAGCAGCATGGGACAGTCCTACGAGCAGTACTTC.

This sequence joins TRBV29-1 and TRBJ2-2; TRBD2 agrees at 7 bases. V gave up 7 bases and J gave up 2 bases; unmatched junction bases: 4. The V gene's germline CDR1 is SQVTM and CDR2 ANQGSEA. The CDR3 is 13 residues long. CDR3 bases: TGCAGCGGGGGGGGGAAAAACACCGGGGAGCTGTTTTTT. Protein: CSGGGKNTGELFF.

This chain joins TRBV13 and TRBJ2-7; 10 positions agree with TRBD2. This CDR3 has 15 residues. V gave up 3 bases and J gave up 2 bases; unmatched junction bases: 4. Germline V gene sequence: CDR1 PRHDT, CDR2 FYEKMQ (reference sequence). The CDR3 DNA sequence: TGTGCCAGCAGCTTCAGTCTAGCGGGAGCCTACGAGCAGTACTTC. Translation gives CASSFSLAGAYEQYF.

This chain joins TRBV5-1 and TRBJ2-7; D is undetermined. The germline gives CDR1 SGHRS, CDR2 YFSETQ. Trimming stripped 0 bases from V and 1 base from J, with 5 bases between. The CDR3 contains 13 residues. The CDR3 protein is CASSLAMSYEQYF. The CDR3 DNA reads TGCGCCAGCAGCTTGGCTATGTCCTACGAGCAGTACTTC. The full variable domain, rest sourced from reference TRBV5-1 and TRBJ2-7, is KAGVTQTPRYLIKTRGQQVTLSCSPISGHRSVSWYQQTPGQGLQFLFEYFSETQRNKGNFPGRFSGRQFSNSRSEMNVSTLELGDSALYLCASSLAMSYEQYFGPGTRLTVT.

This rearrangement joins TRBV14 to TRBJ2-3; 10 nucleotides match TRBD2. The CDR3 loop spans 15 amino acids. Germline CDR1 and CDR2: SGHDN and FVKESK. With 3 bases clipped from V and 2 bases from J, the junction kept 2 bases outside the gene matches. CDR3 loop: CASSHSGRPTDTQYF. Written as DNA, the CDR3 is TGTGCCAGCAGCCATAGCGGGAGGCCCACAGATACGCAGTATTTT.

Remarks on this clone: Other nucleotide sequences from this sample produce the same CDR3. V usage is TRBV5-1 and J usage is TRBJ2-5; D is possibly TRBD1 (5 bases). Germline V gene data show CDR1 as SGHRS and CDR2 as YFSETQ. The CDR3 covers 14 residues. The V gene lost 0 bases and the J gene lost 2 bases, with 8 bases spanning the gap. The CDR3 nucleotides are TGCGCCAGCAGCTTGGGGGCAGGGCAAGAGACCCAGTACTTC. This encodes CASSLGAGQETQYF. Variable domain in full (rest from reference TRBV5-1 and TRBJ2-5): KAGVTQTPRYLIKTRGQQVTLSCSPISGHRSVSWYQQTPGQGLQFLFEYFSETQRNKGNFPGRFSGRQFSNSRSEMNVSTLELGDSALYLCASSLGAGQETQYFGPGTRLLVL.

The chain uses TRBV7-3 and TRBJ1-1; 8 nucleotides line up with TRBD1. With V trimmed by 5 bases and J by 4 bases, 6 bases remained unmatched. Germline CDR1 SGHTA, CDR2 FQGTGA. CDR3 size: 14 residues. CDR3 residues: CASSPQGGATEAFF. CDR3 DNA sequence: TGTGCCAGCAGCCCACAGGGGGGGGCCACTGAAGCTTTCTTT.

This rearrangement joins TRBV5-6 to TRBJ2-1; TRBD2 matches at 11 bases. Losses at the gene ends were 0 bases for V and 5 bases for J; bases not matched to a gene: 1. The CDR3 loop spans 15 amino acids. Germline CDR1 and CDR2: SGHDT and YYEEEE. DNA of the CDR3: TGTGCCAGCAGCTTGGCTAGCGGGAGGAACAATGAGCAGTTCTTC. It specifies CASSLASGRNNEQFF.

This clone was detected a few times. The chain uses TRBV28 and TRBJ2-7; 11 bases line up with TRBD2. This CDR3 region has 17 residues. CDR1 and CDR2 (germline): MDHEN, SYDVKM. V gave up 2 bases and J gave up 4 bases; unmatched junction bases: 10. The CDR3 region is CASSLLPGTSGEYEQYF. The CDR3 DNA sequence: TGTGCCAGCAGTTTACTTCCAGGGACTAGCGGAGAGTACGAGCAGTACTTC.

The chain combines TRBV6-5 with TRBJ2-5, with TRBD1 identical over 8 bases. V was pared by 2 bases and J by 0 bases, with 5 bases of the junction left unmatched. Looked up from germline, CDR1 is MNHEY and CDR2 is SVGAGI. The CDR3 consists of 16 residues. The CDR3 sequence is CASSYAGQGNQETQYF. The CDR3 bases are TGTGCCAGCAGTTACGCAGGACAGGGTAACCAAGAGACCCAGTACTTC.

This clone has a handful of counts. The CDR3 spells CASSRQGASETQYF. The DNA for the CDR3 is TGTGCCAGCAGCCGTCAGGGGGCAAGTGAGACCCAGTACTTC. The chain uses TRBV13 and TRBJ2-5; TRBD1 matches at 8 bases. The CDR3 contains 14 residues. V gave up 5 bases and J gave up 5 bases; unmatched junction bases: 7. Germline lookup yields CDR1 PRHDT and CDR2 FYEKMQ (reference sequence).

This chain links TRBV9 with TRBJ1-3; the match to TRBD1 covers 9 bases. V lost 3 bases to trimming and J lost 0 bases; unmatched junction nucleotides: 1. Germline CDR1 is SGDLS and CDR2 is YYNGEE. The CDR3 is 15 amino acids. The CDR3 sequence: CASSAGQGSGNTIYF. CDR3 bases: TGTGCCAGCAGCGCGGGACAGGGCTCTGGAAACACCATATATTTT.

This clone was observed a single time. The rearrangement uses TRBV5-5 and TRBJ2-7; no clear D. There are 13 residues in the CDR3. Germline CDR1 SGHKS, CDR2 YYEKEE (reference sequence). V was shortened by 4 bases and J by 2 bases, with 10 bases between the two germline ends. CDR3 in amino acids: CASSLTETYEQYF. The CDR3, as DNA: TGTGCCAGCAGCCTAACAGAGACCTACGAGCAGTACTTC.

The rearrangement uses TRBV5-6 and TRBJ2-5; maybe TRBD2 (5 bases). In germline, CDR1 is SGHDT, CDR2 YYEEEE. Trimming removed 0 bases at V and 5 bases at J, with 23 bases between. This CDR3 is built from 18 residues. CDR3: CASSLGVLGSRKGETQYF. CDR3 nucleotides: TGTGCCAGCAGCTTGGGTGTCCTAGGGAGTAGAAAAGGGGAGACCCAGTACTTC.

The chain links TRBV7-9 to TRBJ1-6; D is perhaps TRBD1 (5 bases). Germline assignment: CDR1 SEHNR and CDR2 FQNEAQ (reference sequence). V gave up 6 bases and J gave up 10 bases, with 19 bases separating them. The CDR3 covers 15 residues. CDR3 amino acids: CASRPGRVGSSPLHF. DNA of the CDR3: TGTGCCAGCAGACCTGGCAGGGTCGGATCCTCACCCCTCCACTTT.

The chain has TRBV6-5 and TRBJ1-3; possibly TRBD1 for D (5 bases). Germline V gene data show CDR1 as MNHEY and CDR2 as SVGAGI. The ends were cut back, 8 bases at V and 2 bases at J, with 16 bases in the middle. This CDR3 is 15 amino acids long. The CDR3 reads CASSRVSRAGNTIYF. In DNA form, the CDR3 reads TGTGCCAGCTCCAGGGTTAGCAGGGCTGGAAACACCATATATTTT.

CDR3 DNA sequence: TGTGCCAGCAGCCCCCGCGGACAGGGGGCGGGCACCGGGGAGCTGTTTTTT. Amino acids: CASSPRGQGAGTGELFF. The chain recombines TRBV7-2 with TRBJ2-2; 11 bases map to TRBD1. The V segment lost 5 bases and the J segment 4 bases; nucleotides outside the gene matches: 9. CDR3 length equals 17 residues. In germline, CDR1 is SGHTA, CDR2 FQGNSA. The full variable domain, with the rest looked up from reference TRBV7-2 and TRBJ2-2, is GAGVSQSPSNKVTEKGKDVELRCDPISGHTALYWYRQSLGQGLEFLIYFQGNSAPDKSGLPSDRFSAERTGGSVSTLTIQRTQQEDSAVYLCASSPRGQGAGTGELFFGEGSRLTVL.